This T cell receptor (beta chain) was profiled in a study of persistence of HIV-infected CD4 T cells. This was the immunoSEQ version 4 assay in survey mode. TCRdb keeps only in-frame clones here, not all; method: immunoSEQ multiplex PCR. The sample contains 37,000 or so clones, over 80% of which appear only once. This nonspecific control used anti-CD3/anti-CD28 bead stimulation of CD4+ T cells. CD4+ T cells upregulating both CD40 ligand and CD69 were sorted as responding cells. CD8-depleted PBMCs were stimulated about 19 hours with anti-CD28/CD49d costimulation, CD40-blocking antibody and enfuvirtide. Findings of the study overall: TCRbeta richness was lower in CMV- and Gag-responding cells than in anti-CD3/anti-CD28-responding cells.

With respect to this clone: Its target is not known.

Sequenced material: CD4+ T cells sorted from PBMCs after approximately 19-hour stimulation, taken from a patient who received antiretroviral therapy. This receptor was identified in an adult man with HIV who was CMV-seropositive.

The CDR3 loop reads CAWSTGAPGYTF. In DNA form, the CDR3 reads TGTGCCTGGAGTACGGGGGCGCCGGGCTACACCTTC. The chain couples TRBV30 to TRBJ1-2, with D possibly being TRBD1 (6 bases). In germline, CDR1 is GTSNPN, CDR2 SVGIG (reference sequence). V was cut by 2 bases and J by 8 bases, with 12 bases left in between. The CDR3 has 12 residues.